Below, one T cell receptor beta chain is given with its context. Its antigen is unidentified. Trimming cost V 5 bases and J 4 bases; bases outside gene matches: 8. This CDR3 is built from 15 residues. CDR1 and CDR2 from the germline V gene are MDHEN and SYDVKM. Only in-frame clones appear in the TCRdb table, and some are missing; sequencing was by immunoSEQ multiplex PCR. The table has tens of thousands of clones, over 95% seen once. The entry originates in a study of cytomegalovirus exposure and HLA in healthy donors. Study background: Later, an analysis reported that the 120 or so validation repertoires had used the same platform as the roughly 720 first-cohort repertoires.

Findings and caveats of the study: Subsequent analysis revealed that first-cohort TCR clusters tended to co-occur in the roughly 120 validation repertoires. Published work reported that the classifier diagnosed cytomegalovirus status with high specificity and sensitivity. Overall, roughly 160 TCR beta chains were annotated as cytomegalovirus-associated.

The sample taken for sequencing was PBMCs. The chain carries TRBV28 and TRBJ2-7; TRBD1 agrees at 10 bases. This TCR derives from a man younger than 30 in good health and CMV-seronegative. CDR3 in amino acids: CASSSHGQGDYEQYF. The CDR3 bases are TGTGCCAGCAGTAGCCACGGACAGGGGGATTACGAGCAGTACTTC.